This T cell receptor beta chain was documented in a study of post-analysis software for immune sequencing data. Trimming shortened V by 3 bases and J by 7 bases, and 7 bases separated the two germline ends. Germline V gene sequence: CDR1 DFQATT, CDR2 SNEGSKA (reference sequence). The CDR3 sequence is 10 residues long. Study-wide results and limits: In patients, TRBV5-6, TRBV5-1 and TRBV20-1 belonged to five TRBV segments found more frequently than in controls.

Unique molecular identifiers were built into the TCR beta cDNA libraries. Roughly 450,000 cDNA molecules came from about 1 to 10 million T cells. TCRdb itself ran the PCR reads through MiXCR, one entry per CDR3 protein. The sample includes roughly 670,000 distinct CDR3 sequences, roughly three fifths of them seen just once. Comment on this clonotype: The antigen is not known.

The TCR sequence derives from a girl aged 2 to 10 with multiple sclerosis. This chain connects TRBV20-1 to TRBJ2-7; D unclear. The sequenced material came from blood. The CDR3 DNA reads as TGCAGTGCTAGCATGGGGGAGCAGTACTTC. Translating gives CSASMGEQYF.